Reported below is one T cell receptor beta chain. Researchers amplified the TCR beta CDR3 regions from RNA transcripts. The TCR CDR3 first-round RT-PCR relied on the HTBI primer set. TCRdb re-derived calls from the multiplex PCR reads in MiXCR, one entry per CDR3 protein. This sample yields about 320,000 distinct CDR3 sequences, of which around 17% are seen a single time; around a third belongs to the top ten. The CDR3 consists of 15 residues. V dropped 6 bases and J dropped 3; count of bases not matched to a gene: 3. Hyperthyroidism of Graves' type that showed no ophthalmopathy progression within 18 months was stable. The study excluded patients with uncontrolled infection, other autoimmune disease, pregnancy or lactation. This sample is drawn from a study of T cells in Graves' hyperthyroidism and ophthalmopathy.

Material: blood. This receptor was obtained from a man aged 25 to 45 with Graves' hyperthyroidism. V usage is TRBV12-3 or TRBV12-4 and J usage is TRBJ1-5; 12 bases fit TRBD1. In DNA form, the CDR3 reads TGTGCCAGCAGCCCGGGACAGGGGGCCAATCAGCCCCAGCATTTT. Translation gives CASSPGQGANQPQHF.